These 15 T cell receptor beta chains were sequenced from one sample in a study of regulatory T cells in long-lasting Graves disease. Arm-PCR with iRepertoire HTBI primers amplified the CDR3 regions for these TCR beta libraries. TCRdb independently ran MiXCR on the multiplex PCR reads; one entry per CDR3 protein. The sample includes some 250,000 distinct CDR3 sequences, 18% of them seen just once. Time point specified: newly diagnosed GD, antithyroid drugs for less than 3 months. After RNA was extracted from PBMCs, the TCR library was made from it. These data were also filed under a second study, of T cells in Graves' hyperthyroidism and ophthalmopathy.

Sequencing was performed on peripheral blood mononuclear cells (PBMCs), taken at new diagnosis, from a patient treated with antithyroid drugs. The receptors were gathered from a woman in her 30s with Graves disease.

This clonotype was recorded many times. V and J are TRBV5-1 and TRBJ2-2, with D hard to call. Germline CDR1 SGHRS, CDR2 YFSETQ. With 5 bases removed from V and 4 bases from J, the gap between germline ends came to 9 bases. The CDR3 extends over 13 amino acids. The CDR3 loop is CASSEKLTGELFF. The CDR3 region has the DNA TGCGCCAGCAGTGAGAAACTCACCGGGGAGCTGTTTTTT.

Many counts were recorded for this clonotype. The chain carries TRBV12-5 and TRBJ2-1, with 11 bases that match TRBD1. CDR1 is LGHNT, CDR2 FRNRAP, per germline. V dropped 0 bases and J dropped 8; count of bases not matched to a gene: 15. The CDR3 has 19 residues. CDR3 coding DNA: TGTGCTAGTGGTTTGGTATCCCCCGGACAGGGGGCGCCCCTGGATGAGCAGTTCTTC. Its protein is CASGLVSPGQGAPLDEQFF.

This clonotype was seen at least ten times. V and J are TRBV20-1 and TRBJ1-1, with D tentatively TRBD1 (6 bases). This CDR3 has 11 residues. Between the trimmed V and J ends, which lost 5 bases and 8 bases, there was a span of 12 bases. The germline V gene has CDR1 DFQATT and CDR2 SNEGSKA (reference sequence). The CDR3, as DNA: TGCAGTGCTGGCTACAGGGACGAAGCTTTCTTT. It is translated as CSAGYRDEAFF.

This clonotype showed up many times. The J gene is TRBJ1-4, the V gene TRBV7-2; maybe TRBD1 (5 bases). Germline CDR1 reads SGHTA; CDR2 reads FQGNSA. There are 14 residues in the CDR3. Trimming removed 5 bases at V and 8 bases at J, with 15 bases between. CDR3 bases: TGTGCCAGCAGCAGCGACCGGGGGAGGGAAAAACTGTTTTTT. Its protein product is CASSSDRGREKLFF.

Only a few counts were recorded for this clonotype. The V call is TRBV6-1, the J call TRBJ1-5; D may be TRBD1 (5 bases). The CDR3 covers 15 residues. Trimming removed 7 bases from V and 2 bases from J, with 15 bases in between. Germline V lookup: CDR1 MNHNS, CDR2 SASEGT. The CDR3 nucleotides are TGTGCCAGCAACCCGTCAGGGAGGGGCAATCAGCCCCAGCATTTT. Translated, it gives CASNPSGRGNQPQHF.

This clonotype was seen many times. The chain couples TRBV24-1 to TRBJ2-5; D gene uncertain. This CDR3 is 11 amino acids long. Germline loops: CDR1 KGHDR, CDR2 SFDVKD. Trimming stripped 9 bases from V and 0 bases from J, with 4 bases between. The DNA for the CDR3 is TGTGCCACCGGAGACCAAGAGACCCAGTACTTC. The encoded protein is CATGDQETQYF.

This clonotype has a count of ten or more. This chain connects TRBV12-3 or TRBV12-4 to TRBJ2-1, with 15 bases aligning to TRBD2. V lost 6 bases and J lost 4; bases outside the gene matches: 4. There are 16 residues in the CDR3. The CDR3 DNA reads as TGTGCCAGCAGCGGGACTAGCGGGGGGTTGTACAATGAGCAGTTCTTC. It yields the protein CASSGTSGGLYNEQFF.

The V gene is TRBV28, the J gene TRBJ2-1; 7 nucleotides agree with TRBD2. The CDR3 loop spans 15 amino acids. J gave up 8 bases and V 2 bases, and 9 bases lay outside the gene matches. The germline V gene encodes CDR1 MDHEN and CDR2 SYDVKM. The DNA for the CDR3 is TGTGCCAGCAGTTTAAGTGGGAGGGCCACGGATGAGCAGTTCTTC. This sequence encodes CASSLSGRATDEQFF. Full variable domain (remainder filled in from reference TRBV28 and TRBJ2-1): DVKVTQSSRYLVKRTGEKVFLECVQDMDHENMFWYRQDPGLGLRLIYFSYDVKMKEKGDIPEGYSVSREKKERFSLILESASTNQTSMYLCASSLSGRATDEQFFGPGTRLTVL.

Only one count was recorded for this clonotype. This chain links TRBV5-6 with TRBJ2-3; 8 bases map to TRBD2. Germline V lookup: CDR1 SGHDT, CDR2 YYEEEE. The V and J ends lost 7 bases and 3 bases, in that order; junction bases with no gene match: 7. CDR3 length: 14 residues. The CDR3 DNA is TGTGCCAGCGGAGACACGGGAGGGACAGATACGCAGTATTTT. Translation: CASGDTGGTDTQYF.

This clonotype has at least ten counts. The CDR3 sequence is CSAEVGDPDTQYF. The CDR3 coding sequence is TGCAGTGCCGAAGTGGGGGACCCCGATACGCAGTATTTT. The gene calls are TRBV20-1 and TRBJ2-3; either TRBD1 or TRBD2 may fit D (5 bases each). The CDR3 has 13 residues. The germline V gene encodes CDR1 DFQATT and CDR2 SNEGSKA (reference sequence). Trimming pared 6 bases from V and 6 bases from J, leaving 16 bases between.

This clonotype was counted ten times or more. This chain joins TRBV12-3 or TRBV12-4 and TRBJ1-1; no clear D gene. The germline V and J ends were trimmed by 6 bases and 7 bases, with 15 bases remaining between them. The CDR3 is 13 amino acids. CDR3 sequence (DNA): TGTGCCAGCAGCTCTACAGTGGAAGGTGAAGCTTTCTTT. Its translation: CASSSTVEGEAFF.

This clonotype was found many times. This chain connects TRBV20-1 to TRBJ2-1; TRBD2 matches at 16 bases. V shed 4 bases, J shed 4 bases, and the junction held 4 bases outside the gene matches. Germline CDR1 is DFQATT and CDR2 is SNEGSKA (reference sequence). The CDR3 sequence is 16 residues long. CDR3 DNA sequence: TGCAGTGCTATGGGACTAGCGGGGGGGGGATACAATGAGCAGTTCTTC. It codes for CSAMGLAGGGYNEQFF.

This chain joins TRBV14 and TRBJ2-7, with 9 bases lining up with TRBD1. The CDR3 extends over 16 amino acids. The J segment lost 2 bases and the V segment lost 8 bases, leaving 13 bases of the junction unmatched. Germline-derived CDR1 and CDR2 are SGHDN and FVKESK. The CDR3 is CASSRDREARTYEQYF. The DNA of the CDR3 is TGTGCCAGCTCCCGGGACAGGGAAGCCAGGACCTACGAGCAGTACTTC.

The CDR3 nucleotides read TGCAGTGCTGACGCGGGCGGGGTAGCGGATACGCAGTATTTT. It yields the protein CSADAGGVADTQYF. The chain joins TRBV20-1 to TRBJ2-3; D is perhaps TRBD2 (6 bases). Germline V gene lookup returns CDR1 DFQATT and CDR2 SNEGSKA (reference sequence). This CDR3 has 14 residues. The ends were cut back, 5 bases at V and 6 bases at J, with 18 bases in the middle.

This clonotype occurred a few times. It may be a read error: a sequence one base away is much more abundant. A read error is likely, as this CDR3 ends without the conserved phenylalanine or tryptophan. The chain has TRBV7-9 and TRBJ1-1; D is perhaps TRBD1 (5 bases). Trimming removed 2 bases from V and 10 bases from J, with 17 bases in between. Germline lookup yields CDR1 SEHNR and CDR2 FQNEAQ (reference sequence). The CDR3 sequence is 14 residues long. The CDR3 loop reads CASSLIPGTGVAFL. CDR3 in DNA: TGTGCCAGCAGCTTAATACCGGGGACCGGAGTAGCTTTCCTT.